This is a list of T cell receptor beta chains from one sample in a study of T-cell memory formation after mild COVID-19. TCRdb passed the 5' RACE reads through MiXCR, listing each CDR3 protein once. The table has 430,000 or so distinct CDR3 sequences, nearly 25% seen once; the top ten hold about 12%. Sequenced material: PBMCs or a T cell subset sorted from them (not recorded which). The origin of the receptors is an adult woman who had mild COVID-19 (a few samples of this study predate the infection). Cell type and time point are not known. The conserved cysteine and the conserved F or W are not part of the CDR3 here.

v_call cdr3_aa
TRBV3-1 ASSQEWSSGVENNEQF
TRBV7-9 ASSLTQRQGGDSPLH
TRBV29-1 SAATGTANTGELF
TRBV2 ASPKGGESSYEQY
TRBV9 ASTRGGDSYEQY
TRBV4-1 ASSQVWERINYGYT
TRBV3-1 ASSLRVALGELF
TRBV9 ASSDSGLEGRTEAF
TRBV5-8 ASSLFRGVSHGYT
TRBV7-2 ASSSLAAGGLYNEQF
TRBV18 ASSPGFQVRNEQF
TRBV5-1 ASSLQGARETQY
TRBV20-1 SARDSDGYT
TRBV13 ASSERVINTEAF
TRBV5-1 ASSFNGRGDTQY
TRBV19 ASVDSYSNQPQH
TRBV20-1 SASPGQGLASEQF
TRBV12-3/TRBV12-4 ASGGRGYT
TRBV7-9 ASSWDRGQETQY
TRBV6-5 ASGTGYGEQY
TRBV3-1 ASSQIGGRTEAF
TRBV7-9 ASSLGSTNEQF
TRBV6-5 ASSYDLAGEGSGYT
TRBV27 ASSTQGTFSNQPQH
TRBV12-3/TRBV12-4 ASSFWGGSVQETQY
TRBV7-8 ASSLGLAGINEQY
TRBV7-9 ASSLEGTLMNTEAF
TRBV20-1 SASGDSGSPGELF
TRBV5-1 ASSSAWDPGNNSPLH
TRBV12-3/TRBV12-4 ASSLARRSSTDTQY
TRBV7-9 ASSLIQGLQETQY
TRBV12-3/TRBV12-4 ASSLSDRGFGETQY
TRBV12-3/TRBV12-4 ASGQSLNTEAF
TRBV4-1 SSSQHPAGLARPYEQY
TRBV29-1 SVDSWDSYTSSYEQY
TRBV5-1 ASSLAGTPENIQY
TRBV25-1 ASNTGYQETQY
TRBV7-8 ASSLDYEDSQETQY
TRBV5-5 ASSLEQGVRSTDTQY
TRBV7-8 ASEAGEETQY